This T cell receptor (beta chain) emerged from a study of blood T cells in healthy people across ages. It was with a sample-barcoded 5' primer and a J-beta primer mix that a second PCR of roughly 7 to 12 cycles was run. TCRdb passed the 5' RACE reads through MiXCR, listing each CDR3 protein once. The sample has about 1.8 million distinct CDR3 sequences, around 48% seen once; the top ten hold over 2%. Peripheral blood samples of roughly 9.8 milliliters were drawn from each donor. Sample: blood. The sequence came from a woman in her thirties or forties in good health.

This CDR3 is CASWGTGGAYEQYF. The CDR3 DNA reads TGTGCCAGCTGGGGGACGGGTGGAGCCTACGAGCAGTACTTC. The chain employs TRBV5-6 and TRBJ2-7; D may correspond to TRBD1 or TRBD2 (5 bases each). This CDR3 contains 14 residues. V lost 7 bases, J lost 2 bases, and 16 bases lay in between. Germline V gene lookup returns CDR1 SGHDT and CDR2 YYEEEE.